Shown below are 27 T cell receptor beta chains from a single sample sequenced in a study of CD8 T cells in ankylosing spondylitis. TCRdb used MiXCR to reprocess the 5' RACE reads, holding one entry per CDR3 protein. In the table there are 150,000 or so distinct CDR3 sequences, just over 9.5% of which are singletons. Sequenced sample: blood, either unsorted or a sorted T cell fraction (not recorded which). Receptor source: a female donor with ankylosing spondylitis or in good health (not recorded which).

This clonotype was observed a handful of times. As DNA, the CDR3 is TGTGCCAGCTCAGAGCAGACAAACACTGAAGCTTTCTTT. It is translated as CASSEQTNTEAFF. V and J are TRBV28 and TRBJ1-1; D gene ambiguous. The V end lost 8 bases, the J end lost 2 bases, and 12 bases lay between the germline ends. From germline, CDR1 is MDHEN and CDR2 SYDVKM. CDR3 size: 13 residues. The variable domain in full, with the rest retrieved from reference TRBV28 and TRBJ1-1, is DVKVTQSSRYLVKRTGEKVFLECVQDMDHENMFWYRQDPGLGLRLIYFSYDVKMKEKGDIPEGYSVSREKKERFSLILESASTNQTSMYLCASSEQTNTEAFFGQGTRLTVV.

This clonotype showed up many times. V usage is TRBV7-6 and J usage is TRBJ1-1, with TRBD1 matching over 7 bases. The CDR3 length is 14 residues. Germline-derived CDR1 and CDR2 are SGHVS and FNYEAQ. The V and J ends lost 5 bases and 0 bases, in that order; junction bases with no gene match: 3. CDR3 nucleotide sequence: TGTGCCAGCAGCAGGGACAGAATGAACACTGAAGCTTTCTTT. Amino acid sequence: CASSRDRMNTEAFF.

This clonotype was recorded a few times. This chain connects TRBV24-1 to TRBJ2-1; possibly TRBD1 for D (6 bases). The length of the CDR3 is 15 residues. Germline loops: CDR1 KGHDR, CDR2 SFDVKD. V gave up 4 bases and J gave up 4 bases, with 13 bases separating them. The CDR3 loop is CATSETGMGYNEQFF. The CDR3 coding sequence is TGTGCCACCAGTGAGACAGGTATGGGTTACAATGAGCAGTTCTTC.

In its sample, this clonotype was seen a few times. The chain combines TRBV20-1 with TRBJ1-2; 8 bases are shared with TRBD1. The J segment lost 2 bases and the V segment lost 5 bases, leaving 13 bases of the junction unmatched. This CDR3 is built from 16 residues. Germline V gene data show CDR1 as DFQATT and CDR2 as SNEGSKA (reference sequence). CDR3 coding DNA: TGCAGTGCTCCGCCGACAGGGGTCCTTTTCAACTATGGCTACACCTTC. Amino acids: CSAPPTGVLFNYGYTF.

This clonotype occurred many times. The chain recombines TRBV14 with TRBJ2-1; tentatively, D is TRBD1 or TRBD2 (5 bases each). Germline V gene lookup returns CDR1 SGHDN and CDR2 FVKESK. This CDR3 is built from 12 residues. The ends were cut back, 8 bases at V and 7 bases at J, with 12 bases in the middle. This CDR3 reads CASRGWGNEQFF. In DNA form, the CDR3 reads TGTGCCAGCCGAGGTTGGGGGAATGAGCAGTTCTTC.

This clonotype has just a few counts. The chain employs TRBV10-1 and TRBJ2-5; D not certain. The V end was cut by 0 bases, the J end by 5 bases, with 7 bases between. The CDR3 runs to 13 residues. Germline values: CDR1 WNHNN, CDR2 SYGVQD (reference sequence). Written as DNA, the CDR3 is TGCGCCAGCAGTGAGTCGGCGACGGAGACCCAGTACTTC. It yields the protein CASSESATETQYF.

This clonotype was detected a few times. The chain recombines TRBV20-1 with TRBJ2-1; D gene unclear. V lost 7 bases, J lost 4 bases, and 14 bases lay in between. The CDR3 runs to 13 residues. CDR1 is DFQATT, CDR2 SNEGSKA, per germline (reference sequence). The CDR3: CSGLSRLYNEQFF. CDR3 nucleotides: TGCAGTGGACTGTCGAGGCTTTACAATGAGCAGTTCTTC.

The V call is TRBV29-1, the J call TRBJ1-1; D call uncertain. Deletions cut 0 bases from V and 2 bases from J, with 16 bases between. Germline V gene sequence: CDR1 SQVTM, CDR2 ANQGSEA. The CDR3 is 16 residues long. In DNA, the CDR3 is TGCAGCGTTGAAGATCTTTGGGCTTCACGAAACACTGAAGCTTTCTTT. It codes for CSVEDLWASRNTEAFF.

This clonotype was counted a few times. The genes are TRBV12-3 or TRBV12-4 and TRBJ2-1; D may be TRBD1 or TRBD2 (5 bases each). V lost 5 bases and J 6 bases, leaving 14 bases between the germline ends. CDR3 length equals 14 residues. DNA of the CDR3: TGTGCCAGCAGTCACAACCCGGGGCCCAATGAGCAGTTCTTC. The encoded protein is CASSHNPGPNEQFF.

This clonotype occurred many times. J is TRBJ2-7 and V is TRBV20-1; 7 nucleotides agree with TRBD2. The CDR3 contains 14 residues. J gave up 3 bases and V 3 bases, and 8 bases lay outside the gene matches. Germline CDR1 DFQATT, CDR2 SNEGSKA (reference sequence). The CDR3 loop is CSASVGGRVYEQYF. DNA for the CDR3: TGCAGTGCTAGTGTTGGCGGGAGAGTCTACGAGCAGTACTTC.

V gene TRBV12-3 or TRBV12-4 combines with J gene TRBJ2-2; D is possibly TRBD1 (6 bases). V was pared by 8 bases and J by 3 bases, with 13 bases between. This CDR3 has 14 residues. CDR3 loop: CASSGSGDTGELFF. The CDR3 nucleotides read TGTGCCAGCTCGGGTTCAGGGGACACCGGGGAGCTGTTTTTT.

This clonotype was counted only a few times. V gene TRBV12-3 or TRBV12-4 combines with J gene TRBJ2-7; 11 bases map to TRBD2. V shed 5 bases, J shed 3 bases, and the junction held 6 bases outside the gene matches. The CDR3 loop spans 15 amino acids. The CDR3 DNA is TGTGCCAGCAGTCCTAGCGGGAGGATAGGCTACGAGCAGTACTTC. Translation: CASSPSGRIGYEQYF.

About this clonotype itself: The CDR3 carries no conserved terminal phenylalanine or tryptophan, so it likely arises from a read error. CDR3: CASSQEGDQPQHY. CDR3 DNA: TGTGCCAGCAGCCAAGAGGGGGATCAGCCCCAGCATTAT. The chain employs TRBV14 and TRBJ1-5, with D possibly matching TRBD1 (5 bases). Trimming pared 0 bases from V and 5 bases from J, leaving 5 bases between. The CDR3 contains 13 residues. From germline, CDR1 is SGHDN and CDR2 FVKESK.

This clonotype was seen at least ten times. V is TRBV30 and J is TRBJ2-5; TRBD1 agrees at 7 bases. V lost 4 bases to trimming and J lost 2 bases; unmatched junction nucleotides: 7. In germline, CDR1 is GTSNPN, CDR2 SVGIG (reference sequence). The CDR3 has 14 amino acids. CDR3 DNA sequence: TGTGCCTGGACCCCGGGACAGCGACAAGAGACCCAGTACTTC. This sequence encodes CAWTPGQRQETQYF.

The chain recombines TRBV20-1 with TRBJ2-1; D perhaps matches TRBD2 (5 bases). This CDR3 region has 14 residues. Trimming stripped 2 bases from V and 5 bases from J, with 13 bases between. The V gene's germline CDR1 is DFQATT and CDR2 SNEGSKA (reference sequence). The chain's CDR3 is CSARLGRAHNEQFF. DNA of the CDR3: TGCAGTGCTAGACTTGGGCGGGCCCACAATGAGCAGTTCTTC.

This clonotype has a handful of counts. The chain combines TRBV28 with TRBJ2-7; a possible D gene is TRBD1 (8 bases). Deletions cut 6 bases from V and 13 bases from J, with 31 bases between. The CDR3 sequence is 16 residues long. Germline loops: CDR1 MDHEN, CDR2 SYDVKM. This CDR3 reads CASSHRGGRRRELLYF. CDR3 DNA sequence: TGTGCCAGCAGCCACAGGGGGGGGAGACGACGGGAGTTATTATACTTC.

This clonotype has a count of ten or more. The chain uses TRBV29-1 and TRBJ1-2; 7 nucleotides align to TRBD1. The CDR3 loop spans 13 amino acids. Trimming removed 6 bases from V and 1 base from J; junction bases left unmatched: 5. Germline-derived CDR1 and CDR2 are SQVTM and ANQGSEA. The CDR3 coding sequence is TGCAGCGTACCCCGGGACAGTAACTATGGCTACACCTTC. It specifies CSVPRDSNYGYTF.

This clonotype was recorded at least ten times. The V gene is TRBV20-1, the J gene TRBJ2-1; 8 bases agree with TRBD2. Germline V gene sequence: CDR1 DFQATT, CDR2 SNEGSKA (reference sequence). The CDR3 loop spans 16 amino acids. V lost 0 bases and J lost 3; bases outside the gene matches: 7. CDR3 amino acids: CSARDWRTSGYNEQFF. The CDR3 DNA reads as TGCAGTGCTAGAGATTGGAGAACTAGCGGCTACAATGAGCAGTTCTTC.

About this clonotype itself: This CDR3 fails to terminate in the conserved phenylalanine or tryptophan, so it likely reflects a read error. V is TRBV9 and J is TRBJ2-2, with no clear D. The length of the CDR3 is 12 residues. With 3 bases removed from V and 5 bases from J, the gap between germline ends came to 5 bases. From germline, CDR1 is SGDLS and CDR2 YYNGEE. This CDR3 reads CASSGLTGELFS. CDR3 bases: TGTGCCAGCAGCGGACTGACCGGGGAGCTGTTTTCT.

This clonotype showed up many times. The rearrangement uses TRBV27 and TRBJ1-5; a weak D match, TRBD1 (5 bases). The CDR3 spans 13 residues. V was clipped by 3 bases and J by 7 bases, with 10 bases between them. CDR1 and CDR2 from the germline V gene are MNHEY and SMNVEV (reference sequence). CDR3 nucleotide sequence: TGTGCCAGCAGTTTGACGGGGCCGCAGCCCCAGCATTTT. Translated: CASSLTGPQPQHF.

Only a few counts were recorded for this clonotype. The chain is built from TRBV4-1 and TRBJ1-2; D is uncertain. Trimming removed 6 bases at V and 6 bases at J, with 14 bases between. Germline lookup yields CDR1 MGHRA and CDR2 YSYEKL. This CDR3 spans 13 amino acids. The CDR3 DNA follows: TGCGCCAGCAGTCCACGGGTAGGGAATGGCTACACCTTC. Residues: CASSPRVGNGYTF.

This clonotype has more than one count but fewer than ten. This chain connects TRBV4-3 to TRBJ2-5; a possible D gene is TRBD1 (6 bases). CDR1 LGHNA and CDR2 YSLEER come from the germline V gene. The CDR3 is made up of 17 amino acids. The V and J ends lost 0 bases and 2 bases respectively, with 16 bases between them. The CDR3 sequence is CASSQDLLLDSQETQYF. The DNA of the CDR3 is TGCGCCAGCAGCCAAGATCTTCTGTTGGACAGTCAAGAGACCCAGTACTTC.

The chain links TRBV11-2 to TRBJ2-1, with 13 bases lining up with TRBD2. The CDR3 loop spans 19 amino acids. CDR1 is SGHAT, CDR2 FQNNGV, per germline. V lost 5 bases and J lost 4; bases outside the gene matches: 14. CDR3 DNA: TGTGCCAGCAGCCCTCTTCCCACTAGCGGGAGGGCCCGATACAATGAGCAGTTCTTC. This translates into CASSPLPTSGRARYNEQFF. Together with reference TRBV11-2 and TRBJ2-1, the CDR3 gives the full variable domain: EAGVAQSPRYKIIEKRQSVAFWCNPISGHATLYWYQQILGQGPKLLIQFQNNGVVDDSQLPKDRFSAERLKGVDSTLKIQPAKLEDSAVYLCASSPLPTSGRARYNEQFFGPGTRLTVL.

This clonotype was counted a few times. The J gene is TRBJ2-2, the V gene TRBV4-1; D is unresolved. This CDR3 is 13 amino acids long. Per the germline V gene, CDR1 is MGHRA and CDR2 is YSYEKL. Trimming removed 1 base at V and 7 bases at J, with 7 bases between. CDR3 coding DNA: TGCGCCAGCAGCCAAGGGATTGGCGGGGAGCTGTTTTTT. Translated, it gives CASSQGIGGELFF.

The chain is built from TRBV20-1 and TRBJ2-3; TRBD2 might be the D (5 bases). V lost 2 bases and J lost 1, with 13 bases in between. The V gene's germline CDR1 is DFQATT and CDR2 SNEGSKA (reference sequence). The CDR3 covers 15 residues. The CDR3, as DNA: TGCAGTGCTAGAATCACCTACGGGGGCACAGATACGCAGTATTTT. Protein product: CSARITYGGTDTQYF.

This clonotype occurred many times. The V gene is TRBV20-1, the J gene TRBJ2-1; 7 bases are a match to TRBD2. The CDR3 is 12 residues long. Per germline, CDR1 DFQATT and CDR2 SNEGSKA (reference sequence). V trimming: 2 bases; J trimming: 7 bases; junction bases outside the gene matches: 2. The CDR3 DNA sequence: TGCAGTGCTAGACTAGCGGAGAATGAGCAGTTCTTC. It yields the protein CSARLAENEQFF.

The rearrangement links TRBV7-9 to TRBJ1-1, with 7 bases identical to TRBD1. CDR3 length equals 14 residues. In germline, CDR1 is SEHNR, CDR2 FQNEAQ (reference sequence). V shed 1 base, J shed 6 bases, and the junction held 5 bases outside the gene matches. The CDR3 nucleotides read TGTGCCAGCAGCTTAGAGGACAGGTTCGCTGAAGCTTTCTTT. Its protein is CASSLEDRFAEAFF.